This is a list of T cell receptor beta chains from one sample in a study of blood T cell repertoires in COVID-19. Profiling relied on immunoSEQ multiplex PCR, and the TCRdb table lists in-frame clones only, not all of them. Here the sample spans some 80,000 clones, less than 90% being singletons. The sample consisted of peripheral blood. Receptors originate from a man aged 50-60 years with acute or convalescent COVID-19. The CDR3 runs from the conserved cysteine through the conserved F or W. Each record gives: D gene, J gene, clone size, V gene, CDR3 DNA, CDR3 protein. D genes are given only for firm matches. Clone size, where shown, is once, few, many, or a class for clones that have expanded.

TRBD1 TRBJ2-7 once TRBV3-1/TRBV3-2 TGTGCCAGCAGCCCCACATCGGGACAGGGGTACGAGCAGTACTTC CASSPTSGQGYEQYF
TRBD1 TRBJ1-1 - TRBV5-4 TGTGCCAGCAGCGTAACGACAGGGGGCTCTACTGAAGCTTTCTTT CASSVTTGGSTEAFF
- TRBJ1-2 few TRBV19 TGTGCCAGTAGTACTCGGACGGGATTCAGCTATGGCTACACCTTC CASSTRTGFSYGYTF
- TRBJ1-1 - TRBV7-8 TGTGCCAGCAGCTTGGACGGAGGGAACACTGAAGCTTTCTTT CASSLDGGNTEAFF
TRBD2 TRBJ2-1 many TRBV19 TGTGCCAGTAGTTCCCCCTTGGGGCTAGCGGGATCTCGTAGTTTTAATGAGCAGTTCTTC CASSSPLGLAGSRSFNEQFF
- TRBJ2-6 - TRBV30 TGTGCCTGGAGTGGGACTGGTGGGGCCAACGTCCTGACTTTC CAWSGTGGANVLTF
- TRBJ2-7 - TRBV9 TGTGCCAGCAGCGTACGACCGGCTAGCTCCTACGAGCAGTACTTC CASSVRPASSYEQYF
- TRBJ2-3 - TRBV7-3 TGTGCCAGCAGCCAAATTAGCACAGATACGCAGTATTTT CASSQISTDTQYF
- TRBJ2-7 - TRBV28 TGTGCCAGCAGTTTATTTCGCGAGCAGTACTTC CASSLFREQYF
TRBD1 TRBJ2-3 - TRBV20-1 TGCAGTGCTAGTCCCGACAGGGGGGTTGGAAATACGCAGTATTTT CSASPDRGVGNTQYF
- TRBJ1-3 - TRBV9 TGTGCCAGCAGCGTACAAGAGGGCTCTGGAAACACCATATATTTT CASSVQEGSGNTIYF
TRBD2 TRBJ2-1 once TRBV28 TGTGCCAGCAGTTTGTTTTTTCGGGGGGGGAAATCTGAGCAGTTCTTC CASSLFFRGGKSEQFF
TRBD2 TRBJ2-1 - TRBV7-9 TGTGCCAGCAGCTCTACTAGCGGGAGGGCGAATGAGCAGTTCTTC CASSSTSGRANEQFF
TRBD2 TRBJ2-1 - TRBV4-1 TGCGCCAGCAGCCACCTAGCGGGGGACGTAAATGAGCAGTTCTTC CASSHLAGDVNEQFF
- TRBJ1-2 - TRBV27 TGTGCCAGCAGTTTAAGTCGCGGGGGGCAGGGCTACACCTTC CASSLSRGGQGYTF
- TRBJ2-2 - TRBV19 TGTGCCAGTAGTTGGGCGAGGGGAGGTGGCACCGGGGAGCTGTTTTTT CASSWARGGGTGELFF
- TRBJ2-7 - TRBV6-1 TGTGCCAGCAGTGAATATGAGTACGAGCAGTACTTC CASSEYEYEQYF
- TRBJ1-2 - TRBV10-1 TGCGCCAGCGGAACAGGGACTAGTGGCTACACCTTC CASGTGTSGYTF
TRBD2 TRBJ2-1 - TRBV2 TGTGCCAGCAGGGGGGGACTAGCGGGAGGTGGTGAGCAGTTCTTC CASRGGLAGGGEQFF
TRBD2 TRBJ2-1 - TRBV6-2/TRBV6-3 TGTGCCAGCAGCCTACCCCGACTAGCCCTCACCTACAATGAGCAGTTCTTC CASSLPRLALTYNEQFF
- TRBJ1-2 - TRBV28 TGTGCCAGCAGTTTAGATTTAGCTAACTATGGCTACACCTTC CASSLDLANYGYTF
TRBD1 TRBJ2-3 - TRBV19 TGTGCCAGTAGTATTTGGGACAGGGAAACAGATACGCAGTATTTT CASSIWDRETDTQYF
TRBD1 TRBJ2-2 - TRBV18 TGTGCCAGCTCTCAAGGGACAGGGGAGATCGGGGAGCTGTTTTTT CASSQGTGEIGELFF
- TRBJ2-7 - TRBV7-8 TGTGCCAGCAGAGCCGCCCTACCCTACGAGCAGTACTTC CASRAALPYEQYF
- TRBJ2-3 - TRBV19 TGTGCCAGCCAACAGGGATCATCCGATACGCAGTATTTT CASQQGSSDTQYF
- TRBJ1-2 - TRBV9 TGTGCCAGCAGCGTCCATTCTTCAGGGGAGGGTAACTATGGCTACACCTTC CASSVHSSGEGNYGYTF
- TRBJ2-3 - TRBV7-7 TGTGCCAGCAGCTCGGGGACTTTCACAGATACGCAGTATTTT CASSSGTFTDTQYF
TRBD2 TRBJ2-5 - TRBV5-1 TGCGCCAGCAGCATAGCGGGATCGCCGCAAGAGACCCAGTACTTC CASSIAGSPQETQYF
- TRBJ2-2 - TRBV24-1 TGTGCCACCAATCAAGGAGGGGCGAACACCGGGGAGCTGTTTTTT CATNQGGANTGELFF
- TRBJ2-3 - TRBV30 TGTGCCTGGAGGGGTGCGGGGCAGGCAGATACGCAGTATTTT CAWRGAGQADTQYF
- TRBJ2-3 - TRBV19 TGTGCCAGTAGTATCGGGAAGGCAGATACGCAGTATTTT CASSIGKADTQYF
- TRBJ2-7 - TRBV23-1 TGCGCCAGCAGTCACGGAAGGGGGAAGTACTTC CASSHGRGKYF
- TRBJ1-4 - TRBV25-1 TGTGCCAGCAGTGAATACAGCGAACCCAATGAAAAACTGTTTTTT CASSEYSEPNEKLFF
TRBD2 TRBJ2-7 - TRBV11-2 TGTGCCAGCAGCTCGAGACTAGCGGAGTCCTACGAGCAGTACTTC CASSSRLAESYEQYF
- TRBJ1-1 - TRBV5-1 TGCGCCAGCAGCCGGAAAGGGGCTGGCACTGAAGCTTTCTTT CASSRKGAGTEAFF
TRBD1 TRBJ2-2 - TRBV15 TGTGCCACCAGCGGGAACCGGGACAGAGACACCGGGGAGCTGTTTTTT CATSGNRDRDTGELFF
TRBD2 TRBJ2-7 once TRBV29-1 TGCAGCGTTGGGGTCGCCCGGGGGGGCCACGCCTACGAGCAGTACTTC CSVGVARGGHAYEQYF
TRBD1 TRBJ2-1 - TRBV28 TGTGCCAGCAGTCCGATCTTCGGGACAGTAGGTATCAATGAGCAGTTCTTC CASSPIFGTVGINEQFF
TRBD2 TRBJ2-3 - TRBV7-2 TGTGCCAGCAGCTTCCTAGCGGGGGGGAGGGCAGATACGCAGTATTTT CASSFLAGGRADTQYF
TRBD1 TRBJ1-4 - TRBV5-5 TGTGCCAGCAGCGGAAACAGGGGGCCTAATGAAAAACTGTTTTTT CASSGNRGPNEKLFF
TRBD1 TRBJ1-2 - TRBV7-9 TGTGCCAGCAGCGCGACAGGGGCCCCGAATGGCTACACCTTC CASSATGAPNGYTF
- TRBJ1-2 - TRBV14 TGTGCCAGCAGCACGGTCGGGTCCAGTGGCTACACCTTC CASSTVGSSGYTF
- TRBJ2-1 - TRBV5-1 TGCGCCAGCAGCTTGAACAGCTACAATGAGCAGTTCTTC CASSLNSYNEQFF
- TRBJ1-1 - TRBV6-2/TRBV6-3 TGTGCCAGCAGTAACCTGGGGGCGCTGGGCACTGAAGCTTTCTTT CASSNLGALGTEAFF
- TRBJ2-6 - TRBV9 TGTGCCAGCAGCGTGGGGCTCGGCTCTGGGGCCAACGTCCTGACTTTC CASSVGLGSGANVLTF
- TRBJ1-6 - TRBV4-3 TGCGCCAGCAGCCAAGAGGAAGGGGATAATTCACCCCTCCACTTT CASSQEEGDNSPLHF
TRBD2 TRBJ2-2 - TRBV7-9 TGTGCCAGCAGCTTAGGGACTAGCGGGGGATGGACCGGGGAGCTGTTTTTT CASSLGTSGGWTGELFF